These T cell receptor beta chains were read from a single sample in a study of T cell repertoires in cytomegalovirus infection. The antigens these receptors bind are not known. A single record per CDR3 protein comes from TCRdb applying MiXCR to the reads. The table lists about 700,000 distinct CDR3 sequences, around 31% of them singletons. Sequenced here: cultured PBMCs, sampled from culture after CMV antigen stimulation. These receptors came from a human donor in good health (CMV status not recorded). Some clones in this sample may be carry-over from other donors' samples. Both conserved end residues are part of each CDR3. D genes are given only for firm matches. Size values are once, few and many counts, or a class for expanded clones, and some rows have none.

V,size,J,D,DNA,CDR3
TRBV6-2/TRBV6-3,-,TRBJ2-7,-,TGTGCCAGCTGCGTAGTCGGGAATGCCTACGAGCAGTACTTC,CASCVVGNAYEQYF
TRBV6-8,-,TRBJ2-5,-,TGTGCCAGCAGTGAGTCCCGGGGTATGGAGACCCAGTACTTC,CASSESRGMETQYF
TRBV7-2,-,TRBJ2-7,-,TGTGCCAGCAGCCCCGGGGACACTTCTACTAGCCGCGCCGAGCAGTACTTC,CASSPGDTSTSRAEQYF
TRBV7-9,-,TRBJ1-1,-,TGTGCCAGCAGCCTCCGAATCGCGGTCACTGAAGCTTTCTTT,CASSLRIAVTEAFF
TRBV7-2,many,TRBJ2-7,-,TGTGCCAGCAGCTTAGGGTCGGTCGAAAGCGAGCAGTACTTC,CASSLGSVESEQYF
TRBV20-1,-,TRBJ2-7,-,TGCAGTGCTAGTCGCTTAGCGGCCACCTACGAGCAGTACTTC,CSASRLAATYEQYF
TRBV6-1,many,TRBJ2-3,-,TGTGCCAGCAGTGAAGCGCCAGGGTTTAGCACAGATACGCAGTATTTT,CASSEAPGFSTDTQYF
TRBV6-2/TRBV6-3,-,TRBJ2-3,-,TGTGCCACCAGTCTTAGCACAGATACGCAGTATTTT,CATSLSTDTQYF
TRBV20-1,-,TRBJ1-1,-,TGCAGTGCTAGGGACCCGAGCTGGGCTGAAGCTTTCTTT,CSARDPSWAEAFF
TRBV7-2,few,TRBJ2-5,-,TGTGCCAGCAGCCCGGGAAATGGGGTTTTGCTCGCGGAGACCCAGTACTTC,CASSPGNGVLLAETQYF
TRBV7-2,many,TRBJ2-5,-,TGTGCCAGCAGCTTTAAGGGGTCAGAGACCCAGTACTTC,CASSFKGSETQYF
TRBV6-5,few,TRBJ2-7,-,TGTGCCAGCAGTTACTCTACAGGGACCACCTACGAGCAGTACTTC,CASSYSTGTTYEQYF
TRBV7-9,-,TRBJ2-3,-,TGTGCCAGCAGCTTATTCAGCTCGGTAGGAGAATCTACGCAGTATTTT,CASSLFSSVGESTQYF
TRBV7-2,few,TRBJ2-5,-,TGTGCCAGCAGCTTATCTAGCGTGACCCAGTACTTC,CASSLSSVTQYF
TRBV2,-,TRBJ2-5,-,TGTGCCAGCACGGGAAATACTCAAGAGACCCAGTACTTC,CASTGNTQETQYF
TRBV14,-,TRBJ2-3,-,TGTGCCAGCAGCCAAAATTGGGGCCGGGATACGCAGTATTTT,CASSQNWGRDTQYF
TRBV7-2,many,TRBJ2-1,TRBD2,TGTGCCAGCAGCGATCAGCGGGGGGGCTACAATGAGCAGTTCTTC,CASSDQRGGYNEQFF
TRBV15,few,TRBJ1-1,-,TGTGCCACCAGCGGATTCCTTCGGAACACTGAAGCTTTCTTT,CATSGFLRNTEAFF
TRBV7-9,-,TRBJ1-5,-,TGTGCCAGCAGCGACCTAGCAGGGAGTCAGCCCCAGCATTTT,CASSDLAGSQPQHF
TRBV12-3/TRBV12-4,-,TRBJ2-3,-,TGTGCCAGCAGTTTCGTACAGTCCAGCACAGATACGCAGTATTTT,CASSFVQSSTDTQYF
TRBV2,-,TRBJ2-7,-,TGTGCCAGCAGTGTATTAGCGGTCTACGAGCAGTACTTC,CASSVLAVYEQYF
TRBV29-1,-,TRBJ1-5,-,TGCAGCGTGCAGGATAGCAATCAGCCCCAGCATTTT,CSVQDSNQPQHF
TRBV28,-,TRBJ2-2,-,TGTGCCAGCAGTTTTACGTTAGGGGGGGCCACCGGGGAGCTGTTTTTT,CASSFTLGGATGELFF